This TCR beta chain was recovered during a study of blood T cell repertoires in COVID-19. Study summary: Samples came from the United States, Italy and Spain, spanning acute and convalescent COVID-19.

Germline V gene data show CDR1 as MDHEN and CDR2 as SYDVKM. The V and J ends lost 3 bases and 6 bases respectively, with 14 bases between them. This CDR3 spans 14 amino acids. Assay used: immunoSEQ multiplex PCR; TCRdb lists only in-frame clones, some missing. The profile shows about 400,000 clones, under 90% of them singletons. This clone has more than one count but fewer than ten. The age range of participants was about 18 to 100 years, with residence in fewer than 25 US areas. Participant reports of clinical history set cohort assignment. The source of this sequence is a woman aged 25 to 39 who had recovered from COVID-19. This chain links TRBV28 with TRBJ1-2, with D tentatively TRBD1 (5 bases). Sequenced sample: PBMCs or T cells enriched from blood (not recorded which). The CDR3 spells CASSFPRAGNGYTF. CDR3 nucleotides: TGTGCCAGCAGTTTCCCCAGGGCGGGGAATGGCTACACCTTC.